The rows below give T cell receptor beta chains drawn from one sample of a study of cytomegalovirus exposure and HLA in healthy donors. Sequencing was performed with immunoSEQ multiplex PCR; in TCRdb, only in-frame clones are kept and a portion is missing. The data hold 150,000 to 250,000 clones, with over 75% observed a single time. The sample taken for sequencing was PBMCs. The receptors here all came from a woman between 50 and 59 years old in good health and CMV-seronegative. The CDR3 runs from the conserved cysteine through the conserved F or W. The D gene is left open where the match is weak. Only part of the rows carry a size: once, few, many, or a class if the clone is expanded.

TRBV7-2	TRBD2	NA	TRBJ2-3	CASSQGLAGPTDTQYF	TGTGCCAGCAGCCAAGGACTAGCGGGGCCCACAGATACGCAGTATTTT
TRBV11-2	NA	NA	TRBJ1-3	CASSSYSSGNTIYF	TGTGCCAGCAGCTCCTATAGCTCTGGAAACACCATATATTTT
TRBV29-1	NA	NA	TRBJ2-7	CSVLGRGREQYF	TGCAGCGTTCTGGGCAGGGGGAGGGAGCAGTACTTC
TRBV19	TRBD1	NA	TRBJ1-4	CASSMSQGASTNEKLFF	TGTGCCAGTAGTATGTCCCAGGGGGCGAGCACTAATGAAAAACTGTTTTTT
TRBV21-1	NA	NA	TRBJ2-2	CASSKVWREGTGELFF	TGTGCCAGCAGCAAAGTATGGAGGGAAGGGACCGGGGAGCTGTTTTTT
TRBV6-1	NA	NA	TRBJ1-5	CASSVTRVSNQPQHF	TGTGCCAGCAGTGTTACCAGGGTAAGCAATCAGCCCCAGCATTTT
TRBV4-2	TRBD2	few	TRBJ2-1	CASSQEGTSGRAGEQFF	TGTGCCAGCAGCCAAGAAGGGACTAGCGGGAGGGCGGGTGAGCAGTTCTTC
TRBV28	TRBD2	NA	TRBJ2-2	CASSSLAITGELFF	TGTGCCAGCAGTTCACTAGCGATCACCGGGGAGCTGTTTTTT
TRBV19	TRBD1	NA	TRBJ1-1	CASSADRAFTEAFF	TGTGCCAGTAGTGCGGACAGGGCTTTTACTGAAGCTTTCTTT
TRBV18	NA	NA	TRBJ2-7	CASSPEPYEQYF	TGTGCCAGCTCACCTGAGCCTTACGAGCAGTACTTC
TRBV28	NA	NA	TRBJ1-1	CASSIQGLLNTEAFF	TGTGCCAGCAGCATTCAAGGACTGCTGAACACTGAAGCTTTCTTT
TRBV4-1	NA	NA	TRBJ2-2	CASSQPTRSNTGELFF	TGCGCCAGCAGCCAACCGACTCGCTCGAACACCGGGGAGCTGTTTTTT
TRBV19	NA	once	TRBJ2-2	CASSPQRAGNTGELFF	TGTGCCAGTAGTCCCCAGAGGGCCGGAAACACCGGGGAGCTGTTTTTT
TRBV4-2	NA	NA	TRBJ1-2	CASSQELGQAEVVPYGYTF	TGTGCCAGCAGCCAAGAGTTGGGGCAGGCCGAGGTGGTCCCTTATGGCTACACCTTC
TRBV29-1	NA	NA	TRBJ2-3	CSVNFSTDTQYF	TGCAGCGTTAACTTTAGCACAGATACGCAGTATTTT
TRBV30	TRBD1	NA	TRBJ2-7	CAWNAGGYEQYF	TGCGCCTGGAACGCAGGGGGTTACGAGCAGTACTTC
TRBV5-4	TRBD2	NA	TRBJ2-5	CASSHLAGGETQYF	TGTGCCAGCAGCCACTTAGCGGGAGGGGAGACCCAGTACTTC
TRBV7-8	TRBD2	few	TRBJ2-1	CASSLVGLAGAPYNEQFF	TGTGCCAGCAGCTTAGTAGGACTAGCGGGAGCCCCCTACAATGAGCAGTTCTTC
TRBV30	TRBD1	NA	TRBJ1-1	CAWSGQGASEAFF	TGTGCCTGGAGTGGGCAGGGGGCTTCTGAAGCTTTCTTT
TRBV29-1	NA	NA	TRBJ1-2	CSVPLRTGVYGYTF	TGCAGCGTCCCCCTCCGCACAGGTGTCTATGGCTACACCTTC
TRBV7-2	NA	NA	TRBJ1-1	CASNPGGSSNTEAFF	TGTGCCAGCAATCCCGGGGGGTCCTCGAACACTGAAGCTTTCTTT
TRBV19	NA	NA	TRBJ2-7	CASSIWTLSYEQYF	TGTGCCAGTAGTATCTGGACTCTCTCCTACGAGCAGTACTTC
TRBV5-6	TRBD1	NA	TRBJ2-7	CASSPGATGDDEQYF	TGTGCCAGCAGCCCTGGAGCGACAGGGGATGATGAGCAGTACTTC
TRBV28	NA	NA	TRBJ2-3	CASSLGGRTDTQYF	TGTGCCAGCAGTTTAGGCGGTCGCACAGATACGCAGTATTTT
TRBV12-5	NA	few	TRBJ1-5	CASGFDQPQHF	TGTGCTAGTGGTTTCGATCAGCCCCAGCATTTT
TRBV10-3	TRBD1	NA	TRBJ2-5	CAIAGTGKETQYF	TGTGCCATTGCCGGGACAGGGAAGGAGACCCAGTACTTC
TRBV2	TRBD2	NA	TRBJ2-1	CASKTLAGGSYNEQFF	TGTGCCAGCAAAACTTTAGCGGGAGGCTCCTACAATGAGCAGTTCTTC
TRBV19	TRBD2	NA	TRBJ2-4	CASSPLAGGTKNIQYF	TGTGCCAGTAGTCCTCTAGCGGGAGGGACCAAAAACATTCAGTACTTC
TRBV7-9	NA	NA	TRBJ2-5	CASSQRGGSQETQYF	TGTGCCAGCAGCCAAAGGGGGGGCAGCCAGGAGACCCAGTACTTC
TRBV18	NA	NA	TRBJ1-4	CASSPRSRVTNEKLFF	TGTGCCAGCTCACCACGTAGCAGGGTAACTAATGAAAAACTGTTTTTT
TRBV30	TRBD1	NA	TRBJ1-5	CAWSGQGHSNQPQHF	TGTGCCTGGAGCGGACAGGGACATAGCAATCAGCCCCAGCATTTT
TRBV10-2	NA	NA	TRBJ2-7	CASSVGGHSYEQYF	TGCGCCAGCAGTGTAGGCGGTCACTCCTACGAGCAGTACTTC
TRBV28	TRBD2	NA	TRBJ2-2	CASSLRLAGVTGELFF	TGTGCCAGCAGTTTAAGGCTAGCGGGGGTCACCGGGGAGCTGTTTTTT
TRBV2	TRBD1	NA	TRBJ1-1	CASTGTALNTEAFF	TGTGCCAGCACTGGGACAGCTTTGAACACTGAAGCTTTCTTT
TRBV27	NA	NA	TRBJ2-3	CASIEGGTDTQYF	TGTGCCAGCATAGAGGGGGGCACAGATACGCAGTATTTT
TRBV30	NA	NA	TRBJ2-3	CAWSGGPLSASTDTQYF	TGTGCCTGGAGTGGGGGGCCACTTTCAGCTAGCACAGATACGCAGTATTTT
TRBV11-2	TRBD1	NA	TRBJ1-5	CASSPVGTASQPQHF	TGTGCCAGCAGCCCCGTAGGGACAGCGAGTCAGCCCCAGCATTTT
TRBV5-1	TRBD1	NA	TRBJ2-7	CASSSTGGSMGEQYF	TGCGCCAGCAGTTCGACAGGGGGCTCTATGGGCGAGCAGTACTTC
TRBV19	TRBD2	NA	TRBJ2-1	CASSPGGNYNEQFF	TGTGCCAGTTCTCCGGGAGGGAATTACAATGAGCAGTTCTTC